The sequence of this T cell receptor (beta chain) was determined in a study of persistence of HIV-infected CD4 T cells. V was trimmed by 4 bases and J by 4 bases, leaving 13 bases between them. This CDR3 is built from 14 residues. Germline V gives CDR1 SGHTA, CDR2 FQGNSA. Sequencing used immunoSEQ version 4 in survey mode. Method: immunoSEQ multiplex PCR; TCRdb's copy keeps in-frame clones and lacks some. The repertoire holds under 25,000 clones, with over 65% as singletons. The stimulus was an HIV-1 Gag 15-mer peptide pool, about 1 ug/peptide/mL. CD4+ T cells upregulating both CD40 ligand and CD69 were sorted as responding cells. In the case of this clone: The antigen is undetermined.

Sequences were derived from CD4+ T cells sorted from PBMCs after approximately 19-hour stimulation, sampled from a patient who received antiretroviral therapy. The chain uses TRBV7-2 and TRBJ1-2; a weak D match, TRBD1 (5 bases). The receptor's source is an adult man with HIV who was CMV-seropositive. The CDR3 loop is CASSSPRGLYGYTF. CDR3 DNA sequence: TGTGCCAGCAGCTCTCCAAGGGGACTCTATGGCTACACCTTC.